What follows is one T cell receptor beta chain and its context. As yet, its antigen is unknown. The entry originates in a study of T-cell memory formation after mild COVID-19. Study-wide background: Among the donors, TCR clusters were largely specific to each donor. The study, taken as a whole, reports: In second-wave clones peaking day 37, SARS-CoV-2 specificity remained unconfirmed. The study detected some responding clones in pre-infection memory, suggesting cross-reactive memory joined. Clones that contracted clustered mainly in CM and EM if CD4+ and in EMRA if CD8+.

TCRdb reprocessed the 5' RACE reads via MiXCR and lists one record per CDR3 protein. Here the sample spans roughly 120,000 distinct CDR3 sequences, roughly 15% being singletons. The CDR3 is 13 amino acids. Germline assignment: CDR1 SEHNR and CDR2 FQNEAQ (reference sequence). Trimming shortened V by 0 bases and J by 10 bases, and 11 bases separated the two germline ends. The sample was PBMCs or a T cell subset sorted from them (not recorded which). The clonotype comes from an adult woman who had mild COVID-19 (a few samples of this study predate the infection). Cell type and time point are not known. This chain links TRBV7-9 with TRBJ2-3, with D perhaps assigned TRBD1 or TRBD2 (6 bases each). The CDR3 loop is CASSLAGGHPQYF. CDR3 coding DNA: TGTGCCAGCAGCTTAGCGGGGGGCCATCCGCAGTATTTT.